Below are 23 T cell receptor beta chains sequenced from a single sample in a study of regulatory T cells in long-lasting Graves disease. CDR3 regions were amplified by Arm-PCR using iRepertoire HTBI primers to build TCR beta libraries. TCRdb independently ran MiXCR on the multiplex PCR reads; one entry per CDR3 protein. The data hold hundreds of thousands of distinct CDR3 sequences, with approximately 12% observed a single time. The time point: newly diagnosed GD, antithyroid drugs for less than 3 months. PBMC-extracted RNA yielded the TCR library. A further study also used this sample, focusing on T cells in Graves' hyperthyroidism and ophthalmopathy.

The source was peripheral blood mononuclear cells (PBMCs), collected at new diagnosis, from a patient treated with antithyroid drugs. All receptors derive from a young man with Graves disease.

The chain combines TRBV20-1 with TRBJ2-1, with 12 bases fitting TRBD2. The CDR3 has 18 residues. Germline V CDR1 and CDR2: DFQATT, SNEGSKA (reference sequence). The ends lost 5 bases at V and 0 bases at J; junction bases unmatched: 11. The CDR3 here is CSADPSSGRVSSYNEQFF. CDR3 nucleotides: TGCAGTGCTGACCCCTCTAGCGGGAGGGTGAGCTCCTACAATGAGCAGTTCTTC.

The chain links TRBV5-6 to TRBJ1-4; D gene ambiguous. This CDR3 is 14 amino acids long. In germline, CDR1 is SGHDT, CDR2 YYEEEE. The ends were cut back, 0 bases at V and 6 bases at J, with 9 bases in the middle. The CDR3 DNA is TGTGCCAGCAGCTTGGGGGCGCCGGATGAAAAACTGTTTTTT. This translates into CASSLGAPDEKLFF.

This clonotype was found many times. The chain carries TRBV2 and TRBJ2-1; 7 nucleotides agree with TRBD1. Germline V gene lookup returns CDR1 SNHLY and CDR2 FYNNEI. Trimming took 4 bases from V and 8 from J; bases not matched to a gene: 5. This CDR3 region has 13 residues. CDR3 nucleotides: TGTGCCAGCAGTGTAGACAGGGATCATGAGCAGTTCTTC. Translating gives CASSVDRDHEQFF.

This clonotype was observed a few times. V gene TRBV12-3 or TRBV12-4 combines with J gene TRBJ2-4; the match to TRBD2 covers 16 bases. The CDR3 has 19 residues. The V segment lost 3 bases and the J segment 6 bases; nucleotides outside the gene matches: 11. In DNA, the CDR3 is TGTGCCAGCAGTTTGGGGACTAGCGGGAGGGGTTTTTATGCAAACATTCAGTACTTC. Its translation is CASSLGTSGRGFYANIQYF.

This clonotype was found many times. This CDR3 is CASSLRFGNEQFF. Here the CDR3 DNA reads TGTGCCAGCAGCTTACGATTCGGCAATGAGCAGTTCTTC. V usage is TRBV7-9 and J usage is TRBJ2-1; unclear D gene. The germline V gene encodes CDR1 SEHNR and CDR2 FQNEAQ (reference sequence). The V and J ends lost 2 bases and 6 bases respectively, with 8 bases between them. The CDR3 is made up of 13 amino acids.

This clonotype was seen many times. This chain connects TRBV5-1 to TRBJ1-5; TRBD1 is a possible D gene (6 bases). Germline lookup yields CDR1 SGHRS and CDR2 YFSETQ. With 4 bases removed from V and 2 bases from J, the gap between germline ends came to 10 bases. The CDR3 is 14 residues long. The CDR3 bases are TGCGCCAGCAGCCAGGGGACGGGCAATCAGCCCCAGCATTTT. Protein sequence: CASSQGTGNQPQHF.

The J gene is TRBJ2-2, the V gene TRBV24-1; 8 nucleotides line up with TRBD2. J lost 4 bases, V lost 7 bases, and 10 bases had no gene match. CDR3 length equals 16 residues. Germline V gives CDR1 KGHDR, CDR2 SFDVKD. CDR3 sequence (DNA): TGTGCCACCAGAGACGTTACTAGCGGACCCACCGGGGAGCTGTTTTTT. Protein: CATRDVTSGPTGELFF.

In its sample, this clonotype was seen many times. The V and J genes are TRBV10-1 and TRBJ2-2; no reliable D call. CDR3 length equals 14 residues. V was cut by 4 bases and J by 4 bases, with 10 bases left in between. From germline, CDR1 is WNHNN and CDR2 SYGVQD (reference sequence). The CDR3 DNA follows: TGCGCCAGCAGTGCCGTACAGAGCACCGGGGAGCTGTTTTTT. Amino acids: CASSAVQSTGELFF.

This clonotype was detected a few times. The chain has TRBV5-1 and TRBJ2-7; weak D call: TRBD1 (6 bases). The CDR3 totals 14 residues. The V end lost 7 bases, the J end lost 0 bases, and 14 bases lay between the germline ends. Germline CDR1 SGHRS, CDR2 YFSETQ. This CDR3 reads CASFQGGSSYEQYF. DNA of the CDR3: TGCGCCAGCTTTCAAGGGGGAAGCTCCTACGAGCAGTACTTC. Based on the CDR3 plus reference TRBV5-1 and TRBJ2-7, the full variable domain is KAGVTQTPRYLIKTRGQQVTLSCSPISGHRSVSWYQQTPGQGLQFLFEYFSETQRNKGNFPGRFSGRQFSNSRSEMNVSTLELGDSALYLCASFQGGSSYEQYFGPGTRLTVT.

This clonotype was recorded at least ten times. V gene TRBV5-1 combines with J gene TRBJ2-3; D unclear. The V and J ends lost 0 bases and 2 bases respectively, with 10 bases between them. CDR3 length: 15 residues. From germline, CDR1 is SGHRS and CDR2 YFSETQ. As DNA, the CDR3 is TGCGCCAGCAGCTTGGAGGCAGACCCCACAGATACGCAGTATTTT. The encoded protein is CASSLEADPTDTQYF.

This clonotype came up a few times. This chain links TRBV30 with TRBJ1-5; D may be TRBD1 (6 bases). Trimming shortened V by 3 bases and J by 4 bases, and 19 bases separated the two germline ends. The CDR3 is made up of 16 amino acids. Germline assignment: CDR1 GTSNPN and CDR2 SVGIG (reference sequence). The CDR3 DNA reads TGTGCCTGGAGGCCCAAACAGGGAAGGGGGAATCAGCCCCAGCATTTT. Its translation is CAWRPKQGRGNQPQHF.

This clonotype came up once. The CDR3 nucleotides read TGTGCCAGCAGTTCAGGGAATTCGGCAGGGGCCAACGTCCTGACTTTC. It specifies CASSSGNSAGANVLTF. The V call is TRBV12-3 or TRBV12-4, the J call TRBJ2-6; possible D gene TRBD1, 5 bases. V was clipped by 4 bases and J by 4 bases, with 14 bases between them. CDR3 length: 16 amino acids.

This clonotype was seen ten or more times. J is TRBJ2-5 and V is TRBV10-3, with D unclear. CDR3 size: 14 residues. CDR1 is ENHRY and CDR2 is SYGVKD in the germline V gene. V lost 0 bases, J lost 1 base, and 6 bases lay in between. The CDR3 spells CAISESNSQETQYF. Written as DNA, the CDR3 is TGTGCCATCAGTGAGTCGAACTCCCAAGAGACCCAGTACTTC.

This clonotype showed up many times. The rearrangement links TRBV12-5 to TRBJ2-5; no clear D gene. Germline loops: CDR1 LGHNT, CDR2 FRNRAP. With 4 bases removed from V and 5 bases from J, the gap between germline ends came to 8 bases. The CDR3 has 12 amino acids. CDR3 residues: CASGSLAETQYF. The CDR3 DNA is TGTGCTAGTGGTTCCCTTGCGGAGACCCAGTACTTC.

Ten or more counts support this clonotype. This chain links TRBV10-1 with TRBJ1-5; TRBD1 is a possible D gene (6 bases). The CDR3 is made up of 13 amino acids. Trimming took 11 bases from V and 2 from J, leaving 13 bases between them. The germline V gene has CDR1 WNHNN and CDR2 SYGVQD (reference sequence). CDR3 coding DNA: TGCGCCTTACAGGGAACGGGCAATCAGCCCCAGCATTTT. Translated: CALQGTGNQPQHF.

This chain links TRBV19 with TRBJ1-2; possible D gene TRBD1, 6 bases. V was shortened by 7 bases and J by 0 bases, with 21 bases between the two germline ends. The CDR3 extends over 17 amino acids. Germline V gives CDR1 LNHDA, CDR2 SQIVND (reference sequence). CDR3 coding DNA: TGTGCCAGTAATATGGGGTTCGCGACAGGAGCTAACTATGGCTACACCTTC. As protein: CASNMGFATGANYGYTF.

V gene TRBV19 combines with J gene TRBJ2-2, with D tentatively TRBD2 (5 bases). The CDR3 runs 16 residues. Germline-derived CDR1 and CDR2 are LNHDA and SQIVND (reference sequence). Trimming left V 6 bases short and J 5 bases short, with 19 bases between. For the CDR3, the DNA is TGTGCCAGTAGACGAGCGGAGAGGACCCGGACCGGGGAGCTGTTTTTT. This encodes CASRRAERTRTGELFF.

This clonotype was recorded a few times. The junction differs from germline at one of its ends, possibly a read error. The chain is built from TRBV10-3 and TRBJ2-1; a weak D match, TRBD2 (5 bases). Per germline, CDR1 ENHRY and CDR2 SYGVKD. This CDR3 comprises 14 residues. The CDR3: CAVSESRTVNEQFF. For the CDR3, the DNA is TGTGCCGTCAGTGAGTCGAGGACTGTAAATGAGCAGTTCTTC.

This clonotype has more than one count but fewer than ten. This chain joins TRBV9 and TRBJ1-2, with D maybe TRBD1 (5 bases). Deletions cut 3 bases from V and 2 bases from J, with 14 bases between. Germline loops: CDR1 SGDLS, CDR2 YYNGEE. There are 15 residues in the CDR3. CDR3 residues: CASSAGTLTNYGYTF. Written as DNA, the CDR3 is TGTGCCAGCAGCGCCGGGACGCTCACCAACTATGGCTACACCTTC.

This clonotype was counted many times. The chain is built from TRBV7-9 and TRBJ2-1; no firm D call. CDR1 SEHNR and CDR2 FQNEAQ come from the germline V gene (reference sequence). The CDR3 is 12 residues long. V lost 5 bases, J lost 7 bases, and 9 bases lay in between. The CDR3 bases are TGTGCCAGCAGCCGTGTTTCTAATGAGCAGTTCTTC. The encoded protein is CASSRVSNEQFF.

The gene calls are TRBV10-3 and TRBJ2-5, with D uncertain. The V and J ends lost 7 bases and 3 bases respectively, with 12 bases between them. CDR1 is ENHRY and CDR2 is SYGVKD in the germline V gene. The CDR3 extends over 13 amino acids. The CDR3 sequence: CAITPDDEETQYF. DNA for the CDR3: TGTGCCATCACCCCGGACGATGAAGAGACCCAGTACTTC.

This clonotype was seen a few times. V gene TRBV7-2 combines with J gene TRBJ2-2; 10 bases match TRBD2. Trimming cost V 0 bases and J 12 bases; bases outside gene matches: 10. Germline loops: CDR1 SGHTA, CDR2 FQGNSA. The CDR3 extends over 16 amino acids. The CDR3 is CASSLAGVAGGLKLFF. CDR3 nucleotides: TGTGCCAGCAGCTTAGCGGGAGTAGCGGGAGGTCTGAAGCTGTTTTTT.

This clonotype was picked up many times. V usage is TRBV7-9 and J usage is TRBJ2-3; 11 bases match TRBD1. Germline V CDR1 and CDR2: SEHNR, FQNEAQ (reference sequence). With 5 bases clipped from V and 3 bases from J, the junction kept 4 bases outside the gene matches. The CDR3 sequence is 15 residues long. DNA of the CDR3: TGTGCCAGCAGCCTAGGACAGGGGGCTACAGATACGCAGTATTTT. This encodes CASSLGQGATDTQYF.